The subject of this entry is one TCR beta chain. This entry belongs to a study of OX40 agonist ivuxolimab in advanced cancers. Data came from immunoSEQ multiplex PCR; TCRdb stores just in-frame clones and leaves some out. The sample has 65,000 to 85,000 clones, around 83% seen once. Germline V gives CDR1 SGHRS, CDR2 YFSETQ. The CDR3 sequence is 15 residues long. The ends were cut back, 2 bases at V and 2 bases at J, with 12 bases in the middle. This chain uses TRBV5-1 with TRBJ2-3; a weak D match, TRBD1 (6 bases). The receptor was isolated from an adult with an advanced solid tumor such as melanoma, head and neck, liver or kidney cancer. Sequencing was performed on CD4+ or CD8+ T cells sorted from blood, taken in a trial of the OX40 agonist ivuxolimab. This CDR3 is CASSLAGQTTDTQYF. The CDR3, as DNA: TGCGCCAGCAGCTTAGCTGGACAGACCACAGATACGCAGTATTTT. The full variable domain, in which reference TRBV5-1 and TRBJ2-3 provide the parts outside the CDR3, is KAGVTQTPRYLIKTRGQQVTLSCSPISGHRSVSWYQQTPGQGLQFLFEYFSETQRNKGNFPGRFSGRQFSNSRSEMNVSTLELGDSALYLCASSLAGQTTDTQYFGPGTRLTVL.